The 22 T cell receptor beta chains in this list originate from one sample, sequenced in a study of cytomegalovirus exposure and HLA in healthy donors. Primers included in the PCR were 60 Vbeta and 13 Jbeta primers. The method was immunoSEQ multiplex PCR; TCRdb's version includes in-frame clones alone and lacks a portion of them. The sample has about 170,000 clones; the top ten hold approximately 0.82%. The source material was PBMCs. The receptors stem from a young woman in good health and CMV-seropositive.

The rearrangement uses TRBV6-6 and TRBJ1-5, with D tentatively TRBD1 (6 bases). The germline V gene encodes CDR1 MNHNY and CDR2 SVGAGI (reference sequence). The CDR3 loop spans 14 amino acids. Trimming removed 2 bases at V and 7 bases at J, with 12 bases between. The CDR3 coding sequence is TGTGCCAGCAGTTACATGGGGGCAGGGCAGCCCCAGCATTTT. Translating gives CASSYMGAGQPQHF.

J is TRBJ1-1 and V is TRBV4-1, with 8 bases fitting TRBD1. With V trimmed by 0 bases and J by 0 bases, 15 bases remained unmatched. The CDR3 contains 20 residues. Germline CDR1 and CDR2: MGHRA and YSYEKL. CDR3 region: CASSQDKGLRGRPMNTEAFF. For the CDR3, the DNA is TGCGCCAGCAGCCAAGATAAGGGGCTCAGGGGGCGACCCATGAACACTGAAGCTTTCTTT.

The chain links TRBV7-9 to TRBJ2-7; TRBD1 might be the D (5 bases). The germline V and J ends were trimmed by 5 bases and 0 bases, with 11 bases remaining between them. Germline CDR1 is SEHNR and CDR2 is FQNEAQ (reference sequence). This CDR3 contains 14 residues. The CDR3 loop reads CASSPPTVSYEQYF. Here the CDR3 DNA reads TGTGCCAGCAGCCCACCGACAGTCTCCTACGAGCAGTACTTC.

With regard to this clone: The sample holds other DNA sequences that translate to the same CDR3. The rearrangement joins TRBV7-2 to TRBJ1-5, with D unclear. The V and J ends lost 2 bases and 4 bases respectively, with 3 bases between them. Germline V gene data show CDR1 as SGHTA and CDR2 as FQGNSA. The CDR3 is made up of 12 amino acids. CDR3 sequence: CASSLYNQPQHF. The CDR3 DNA follows: TGTGCCAGCAGCTTATATAATCAGCCCCAGCATTTT.

The rearrangement uses TRBV12-5 and TRBJ2-5; possibly TRBD2 for D (5 bases). The V end was cut by 2 bases, the J end by 5 bases, with 24 bases between. The CDR3 covers 18 residues. Per the germline V gene, CDR1 is LGHNT and CDR2 is FRNRAP. The DNA of the CDR3 is TGTGCTAGTGGTTTGCTCCAGCCGATCCCCGGGATCTGGGAGACCCAGTACTTC. It encodes CASGLLQPIPGIWETQYF.

This rearrangement joins TRBV30 to TRBJ2-2; D unresolved. This CDR3 comprises 14 residues. The germline V gene encodes CDR1 GTSNPN and CDR2 SVGIG (reference sequence). Trimming left V 6 bases short and J 0 bases short, with 11 bases between. The CDR3 bases are TGTGCCTGTAACCAGGTGGCGAACACCGGGGAGCTGTTTTTT. Translated, it gives CACNQVANTGELFF. Combining the CDR3 with reference TRBV30 and TRBJ2-2 gives the whole variable domain SQTIHQWPATLVQPVGSPLSLECTVEGTSNPNLYWYRQAAGRGLQLLFYSVGIGQISSEVPQNLSASRPQDRQFILSSKKLLLSDSGFYLCACNQVANTGELFFGEGSRLTVL.

V usage is TRBV2 and J usage is TRBJ2-2, with unresolved D. This CDR3 spans 15 amino acids. Germline CDR1 reads SNHLY; CDR2 reads FYNNEI. The V end was cut by 6 bases, the J end by 4 bases, with 15 bases between. CDR3 region: CASSQSFWSTGELFF. The CDR3 DNA reads TGTGCCAGCAGCCAGTCTTTCTGGAGCACCGGGGAGCTGTTTTTT. The full variable domain, with the rest looked up from reference TRBV2 and TRBJ2-2, is EPEVTQTPSHQVTQMGQEVILRCVPISNHLYFYWYRQILGQKVEFLVSFYNNEISEKSEIFDDQFSVERPDGSNFTLKIRSTKLEDSAMYFCASSQSFWSTGELFFGEGSRLTVL.

The chain employs TRBV7-9 and TRBJ2-5; 7 bases agree with TRBD1. This CDR3 contains 15 residues. Trimming removed 3 bases from V and 2 bases from J; junction bases left unmatched: 6. From germline, CDR1 is SEHNR and CDR2 FQNEAQ (reference sequence). The CDR3 region is CASSFWTGGQETQYF. In nucleotides, the CDR3 is TGTGCCAGCAGCTTTTGGACAGGCGGTCAAGAGACCCAGTACTTC. Complete variable domain (other parts from reference TRBV7-9 and TRBJ2-5): DTGVSQNPRHKITKRGQNVTFRCDPISEHNRLYWYRQTLGQGPEFLTYFQNEAQLEKSRLLSDRFSAERPKGSFSTLEIQRTEQGDSAMYLCASSFWTGGQETQYFGPGTRLLVL.

The V gene is TRBV4-1, the J gene TRBJ2-5, with D possibly matching TRBD1 (6 bases). CDR1 and CDR2 (germline): MGHRA, YSYEKL. This CDR3 is 16 amino acids long. V was trimmed by 4 bases and J by 4 bases, leaving 19 bases between them. The CDR3 spells CASSPEVGTTLETQYF. The CDR3 bases are TGCGCCAGCAGCCCCGAGGTAGGGACAACCTTAGAGACCCAGTACTTC.

The rearrangement uses TRBV25-1 and TRBJ2-1, with D possibly matching TRBD2 (6 bases). The CDR3 has 12 residues. The V end was cut by 4 bases, the J end by 15 bases, with 16 bases between. The germline CDR1 and CDR2 sequences are MGHDK and SYGVNS. The CDR3 region has the DNA TGTGCCAGCAGTGGGGGGGTTACAGTTGGGTTCTTC. Its protein is CASSGGVTVGFF.

The CDR3 region has the DNA TGTGCCAGCAGCTTAAGACAGGGAACTGAAGCTTTCTTT. Encoded protein: CASSLRQGTEAFF. This sequence joins TRBV7-2 and TRBJ1-1; 7 bases are a match to TRBD1. Per germline, CDR1 SGHTA and CDR2 FQGNSA. The CDR3 is 13 amino acids. With V trimmed by 2 bases and J by 5 bases, 2 bases remained unmatched.

The V call is TRBV6-1, the J call TRBJ2-1; D unresolved. The germline V gene encodes CDR1 MNHNS and CDR2 SASEGT. The V end was cut by 5 bases, the J end by 6 bases, with 11 bases between. The CDR3 loop spans 13 amino acids. CDR3 sequence reads: CASSSASGNEQFF. As DNA, the CDR3 is TGTGCCAGCAGTTCGGCTTCGGGCAATGAGCAGTTCTTC.

The V call is TRBV7-9, the J call TRBJ2-1, with 10 bases aligning to TRBD1. The CDR3 length is 16 residues. V was clipped by 5 bases and J by 0 bases; unmatched bases: 4. CDR1 and CDR2 from the germline V gene are SEHNR and FQNEAQ (reference sequence). This CDR3 is CASSPWTGGSYNEQFF. The CDR3 bases are TGTGCCAGCAGCCCCTGGACAGGGGGCTCCTACAATGAGCAGTTCTTC.

The rearrangement uses TRBV29-1 and TRBJ2-1, with 7 bases lining up with TRBD1. The V gene end was trimmed by 0 bases and the J gene end by 0 bases; junction bases not matched to a gene: 11. There are 18 residues in the CDR3. CDR1 and CDR2 from the germline V gene are SQVTM and ANQGSEA. The CDR3 nucleotides are TGCAGCGTTGAAGAAGTACAGGGGAGTAGGAGCTCCTACAATGAGCAGTTCTTC. Residues: CSVEEVQGSRSSYNEQFF.

The V gene is TRBV2, the J gene TRBJ2-4; weak D call: TRBD2 (6 bases). Germline assignment: CDR1 SNHLY and CDR2 FYNNEI. The V end lost 3 bases, the J end lost 5 bases, and 8 bases lay between the germline ends. The CDR3 is 13 amino acids. The CDR3 DNA reads as TGTGCCAGCAGTGACCGACTAGAAAACATTCAGTACTTC. Its translation: CASSDRLENIQYF.

The chain is built from TRBV7-2 and TRBJ2-7, with 14 bases matching TRBD2. Germline CDR1 and CDR2: SGHTA and FQGNSA. After removal of 5 bases from V and 5 bases from J, the junction contained 8 bases not matched to a gene. The CDR3 consists of 16 residues. The DNA for the CDR3 is TGTGCCAGCAGCCTCGGACTAGCGGGAGGCCTCGACGAGCAGTACTTC. Translated, it gives CASSLGLAGGLDEQYF.

The gene calls are TRBV12-2 and TRBJ1-2; the DNA was not used to check the table's D call, TRBD1. TRBV12-2 is a pseudogene segment. This CDR3 has 19 residues. The CDR3 loop reads CASRPRSCGGGKNNYGYTF. The CDR3 DNA is TGTGCAAGTCGCCCGCGGTCTTGTGGAGGGGGCAAGAACAACTATGGCTACACCTTC.

This chain links TRBV19 with TRBJ1-5; 7 bases map to TRBD1. CDR3 length: 15 amino acids. CDR1 is LNHDA, CDR2 SQIVND, per germline (reference sequence). Losses at the gene ends were 4 bases for V and 4 bases for J; bases not matched to a gene: 7. The DNA of the CDR3 is TGTGCCAGTAGTAAAGAGGGGACAGTAAATCAGCCCCAGCATTTT. The encoded protein is CASSKEGTVNQPQHF.

About this clone itself: The germline gene is not matched at one end of the junction; a read error may be the cause. The chain employs TRBV7-7 and TRBJ2-1, with 12 bases that match TRBD2. Per germline, CDR1 SSHAT and CDR2 FNYEAQ (reference sequence). This CDR3 spans 15 amino acids. CDR3 DNA sequence: TGTGCTAGCAGCTTAGGACTAGCGGGGAGTAATGAGCAGTTCTTC. Translation gives CASSLGLAGSNEQFF.

The chain carries TRBV7-2 and TRBJ2-1, with 10 nucleotides matching TRBD2. V was clipped by 1 base and J by 7 bases; unmatched bases: 7. The CDR3 runs to 16 residues. In germline, CDR1 is SGHTA, CDR2 FQGNSA. The CDR3 region is CASSLVGTSARNEQFF. CDR3 nucleotide sequence: TGTGCCAGCAGCTTAGTCGGGACTAGCGCTAGGAATGAGCAGTTCTTC.

The chain has TRBV7-6 and TRBJ2-1; 8 nucleotides match TRBD2. The CDR3 runs to 16 residues. In germline, CDR1 is SGHVS, CDR2 FNYEAQ. V trimming: 1 base; J trimming: 8 bases; junction bases outside the gene matches: 10. CDR3 sequence (DNA): TGTGCCAGCAGCTTAGGATCAGCGGGAGTTGCTTATGAGCAGTTCTTC. Its protein product is CASSLGSAGVAYEQFF.

This sequence joins TRBV6-4 and TRBJ2-2, with 8 bases fitting TRBD2. The J segment lost 1 base and the V segment lost 5 bases, leaving 3 bases of the junction unmatched. Germline loops: CDR1 MRHNA, CDR2 SNTAGT. The CDR3 runs 15 residues. The CDR3 coding sequence is TGTGCCAGCAGTTGGACTAGCAAGAACACCGGGGAGCTGTTTTTT. Its protein is CASSWTSKNTGELFF.